The present T cell receptor (beta chain) was sequenced within a study of cytomegalovirus exposure and HLA in healthy donors. About the research overall: There were some 120 million unique TCR beta sequences, drawn from approximately 180 million T cells, in an earlier analysis. Study-level results: Later analysis placed DRB1 highest and HLA-C lowest in TCR association rates, which differed by HLA locus. Association with HLA alleles at 0.05 false discovery rate was found for roughly 17,000 TCR beta sequences in a later analysis. Later on, an analysis found that several of the most significant clusters appeared to be linked to common viral pathogens, which included parvovirus B19.

The PCR made use of 60 Vbeta and 13 Jbeta primers. Profiled with immunoSEQ multiplex PCR; TCRdb holds only in-frame clones, not every one. The data hold about 130,000 clones, with about three quarters observed a single time. The CDR3 has 15 amino acids. V was pared by 5 bases and J by 3 bases, with 17 bases between. Germline loops: CDR1 MNHNS, CDR2 SASEGT. In this sample, this clone turned up once. The antigen is not known. The rearrangement joins TRBV6-1 to TRBJ2-7; perhaps TRBD1 as D (5 bases). Sample: PBMCs. The clonotype was recovered from a man between 25 and 39 years old in good health and CMV-seronegative. This chain's CDR3 is CASSRGSLSDYEQYF. The CDR3 DNA reads as TGTGCCAGCAGTAGGGGAAGTCTTTCAGACTACGAGCAGTACTTC.